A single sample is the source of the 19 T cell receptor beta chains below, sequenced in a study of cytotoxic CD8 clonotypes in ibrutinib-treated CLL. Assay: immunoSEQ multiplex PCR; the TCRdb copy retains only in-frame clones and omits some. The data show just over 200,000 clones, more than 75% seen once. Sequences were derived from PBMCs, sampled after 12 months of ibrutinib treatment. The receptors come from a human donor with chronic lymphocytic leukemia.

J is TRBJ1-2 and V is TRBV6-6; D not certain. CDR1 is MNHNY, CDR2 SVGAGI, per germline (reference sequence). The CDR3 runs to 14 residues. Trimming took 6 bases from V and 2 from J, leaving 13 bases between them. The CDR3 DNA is TGTGCCAGCAGCCCCTTAGAGGGCAACTATGGCTACACCTTC. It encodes CASSPLEGNYGYTF.

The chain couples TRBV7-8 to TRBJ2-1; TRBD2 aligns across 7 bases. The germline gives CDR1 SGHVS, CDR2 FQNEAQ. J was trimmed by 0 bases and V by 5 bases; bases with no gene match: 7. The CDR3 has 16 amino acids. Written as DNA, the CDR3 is TGTGCCAGCAGCCCCTGGGGGGGTCCCTCCTACAATGAGCAGTTCTTC. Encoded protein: CASSPWGGPSYNEQFF. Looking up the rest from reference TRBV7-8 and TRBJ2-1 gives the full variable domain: GAGVSQSPRYKVAKRGQDVALRCDPISGHVSLFWYQQALGQGPEFLTYFQNEAQLDKSGLPSDRFFAERPEGSVSTLKIQRTQQEDSAVYLCASSPWGGPSYNEQFFGPGTRLTVL.

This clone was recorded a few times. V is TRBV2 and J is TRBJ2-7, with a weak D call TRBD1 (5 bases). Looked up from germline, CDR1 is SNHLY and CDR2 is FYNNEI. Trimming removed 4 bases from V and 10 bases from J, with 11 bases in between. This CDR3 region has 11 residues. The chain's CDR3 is CASSVLQGQYF. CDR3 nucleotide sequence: TGTGCCAGCAGTGTACTGCAGGGTCAGTACTTC. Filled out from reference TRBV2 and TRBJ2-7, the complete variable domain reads EPEVTQTPSHQVTQMGQEVILRCVPISNHLYFYWYRQILGQKVEFLVSFYNNEISEKSEIFDDQFSVERPDGSNFTLKIRSTKLEDSAMYFCASSVLQGQYFGPGTRLTVT.

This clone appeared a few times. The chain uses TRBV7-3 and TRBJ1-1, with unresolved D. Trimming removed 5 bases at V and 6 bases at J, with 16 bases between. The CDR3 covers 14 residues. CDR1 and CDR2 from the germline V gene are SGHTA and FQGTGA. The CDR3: CASSPGRGRAEAFF. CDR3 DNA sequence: TGTGCCAGCAGCCCAGGTCGGGGTAGGGCTGAAGCTTTCTTT.

For the CDR3, the DNA is TGTGCCAGTAGCGGACTAGCGGGAGGACAAAGCTCCTACGAGCAGTACTTC. It specifies CASSGLAGGQSSYEQYF. The J gene is TRBJ2-7, the V gene TRBV19; 14 nucleotides match TRBD2. This CDR3 has 17 amino acids. Trimming took 6 bases from V and 0 from J; bases not matched to a gene: 7. In germline, CDR1 is LNHDA, CDR2 SQIVND (reference sequence).

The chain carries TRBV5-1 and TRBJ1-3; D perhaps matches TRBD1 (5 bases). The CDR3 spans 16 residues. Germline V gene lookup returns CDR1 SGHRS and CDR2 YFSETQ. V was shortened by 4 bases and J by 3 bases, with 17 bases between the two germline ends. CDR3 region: CASSPGGAWDGNTIYF. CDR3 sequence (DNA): TGCGCCAGCAGCCCCGGAGGGGCCTGGGATGGAAACACCATATATTTT.

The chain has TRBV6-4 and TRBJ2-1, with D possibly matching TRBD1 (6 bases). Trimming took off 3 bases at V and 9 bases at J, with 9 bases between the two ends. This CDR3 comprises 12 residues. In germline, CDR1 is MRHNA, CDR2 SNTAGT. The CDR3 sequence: CASSETGFEQFF. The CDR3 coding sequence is TGTGCCAGCAGTGAAACAGGGTTTGAGCAGTTCTTC.

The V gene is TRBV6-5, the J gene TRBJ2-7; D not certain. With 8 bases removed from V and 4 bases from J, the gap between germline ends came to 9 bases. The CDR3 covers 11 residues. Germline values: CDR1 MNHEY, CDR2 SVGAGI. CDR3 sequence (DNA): TGTGCCAGCGGCAGGAGTTACGAGCAGTACTTC. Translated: CASGRSYEQYF.

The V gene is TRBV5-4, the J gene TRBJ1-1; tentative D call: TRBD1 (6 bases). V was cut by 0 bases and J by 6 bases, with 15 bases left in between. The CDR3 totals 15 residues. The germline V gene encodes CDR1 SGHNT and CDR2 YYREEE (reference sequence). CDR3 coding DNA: TGTGCCAGCAGCTTGGCCCGGGGGCCCGGGGCTGAAGCTTTCTTT. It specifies CASSLARGPGAEAFF.

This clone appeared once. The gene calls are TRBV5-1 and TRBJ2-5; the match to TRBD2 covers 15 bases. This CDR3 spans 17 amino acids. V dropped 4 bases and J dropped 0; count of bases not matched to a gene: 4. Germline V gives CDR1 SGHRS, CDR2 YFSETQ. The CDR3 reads CASSPGLAGGYQETQYF. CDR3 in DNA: TGCGCCAGCAGCCCGGGACTAGCGGGAGGATACCAAGAGACCCAGTACTTC.

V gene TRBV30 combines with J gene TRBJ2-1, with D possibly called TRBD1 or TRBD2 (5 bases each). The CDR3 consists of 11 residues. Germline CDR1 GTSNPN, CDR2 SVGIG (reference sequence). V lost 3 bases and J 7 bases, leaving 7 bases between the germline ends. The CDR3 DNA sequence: TGTGCCTGGAGGAGGGGAAATGAGCAGTTCTTC. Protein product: CAWRRGNEQFF.

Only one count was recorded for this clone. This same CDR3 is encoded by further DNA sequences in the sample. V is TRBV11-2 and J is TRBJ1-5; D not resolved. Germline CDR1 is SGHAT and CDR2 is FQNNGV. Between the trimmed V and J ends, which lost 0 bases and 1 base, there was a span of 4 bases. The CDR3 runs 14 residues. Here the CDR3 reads CASSLEGSNQPQHF. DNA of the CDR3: TGTGCCAGCAGCTTAGAGGGGAGCAATCAGCCCCAGCATTTT.

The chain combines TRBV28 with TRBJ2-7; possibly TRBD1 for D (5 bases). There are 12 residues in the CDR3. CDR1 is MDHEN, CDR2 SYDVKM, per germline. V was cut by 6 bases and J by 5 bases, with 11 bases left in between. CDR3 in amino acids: CASSSDSHEQYF. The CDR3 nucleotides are TGTGCCAGCAGCTCAGACAGCCACGAGCAGTACTTC.

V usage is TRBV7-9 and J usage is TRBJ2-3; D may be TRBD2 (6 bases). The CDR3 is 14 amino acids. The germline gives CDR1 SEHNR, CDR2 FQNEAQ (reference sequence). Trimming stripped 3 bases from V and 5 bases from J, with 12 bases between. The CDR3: CASSFSGPEDTQYF. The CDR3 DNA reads TGTGCCAGCAGCTTTAGCGGTCCGGAAGATACGCAGTATTTT.

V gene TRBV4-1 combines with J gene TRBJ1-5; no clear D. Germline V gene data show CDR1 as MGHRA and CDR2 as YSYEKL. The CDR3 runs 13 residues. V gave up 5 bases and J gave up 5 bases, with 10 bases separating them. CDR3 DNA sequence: TGCGCCAGCAGCTCCCAGGAGTATCAGCCCCAGCATTTT. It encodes CASSSQEYQPQHF.

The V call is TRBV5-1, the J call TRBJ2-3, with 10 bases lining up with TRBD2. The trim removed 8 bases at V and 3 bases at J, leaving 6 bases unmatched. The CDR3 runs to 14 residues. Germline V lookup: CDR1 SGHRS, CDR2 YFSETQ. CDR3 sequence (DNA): TGCGCCAGTAAACTAGCGGGGTTTACAGATACGCAGTATTTT. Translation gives CASKLAGFTDTQYF.

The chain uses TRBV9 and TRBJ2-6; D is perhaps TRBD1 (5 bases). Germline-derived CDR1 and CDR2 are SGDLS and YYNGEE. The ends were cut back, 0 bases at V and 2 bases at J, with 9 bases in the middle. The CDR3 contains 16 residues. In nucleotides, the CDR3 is TGTGCCAGCAGCGTAGGCGAAGGGGCTGGGGCCAACGTCCTGACTTTC. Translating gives CASSVGEGAGANVLTF.

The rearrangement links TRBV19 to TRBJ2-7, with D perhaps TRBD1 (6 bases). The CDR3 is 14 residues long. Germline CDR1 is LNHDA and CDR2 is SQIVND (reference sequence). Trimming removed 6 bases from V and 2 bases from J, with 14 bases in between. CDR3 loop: CASSRVRGAYEQYF. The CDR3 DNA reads TGTGCCAGTAGCAGGGTCAGGGGAGCCTACGAGCAGTACTTC.

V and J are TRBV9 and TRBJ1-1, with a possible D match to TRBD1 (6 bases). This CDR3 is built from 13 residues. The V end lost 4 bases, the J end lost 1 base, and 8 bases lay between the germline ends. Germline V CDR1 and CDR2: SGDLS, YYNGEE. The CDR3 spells CASSLTGNTEAFF. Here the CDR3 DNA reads TGTGCCAGCAGCTTGACAGGGAACACTGAAGCTTTCTTT.